This entry is about one T cell receptor (beta chain). Its antigen is as yet unknown. The PCR used 60 Vbeta and 13 Jbeta primers. The protocol was immunoSEQ multiplex PCR, while the TCRdb copy is restricted to in-frame clones and leaves out a portion. The sample holds 150,000 to 200,000 clones, roughly two thirds seen once. The data were taken from a study of cytomegalovirus exposure and HLA in healthy donors. Across the whole study: From around 180 million T cells, an earlier analysis saw approximately 110 million unique TCR beta sequences. From donors who were HLA-typed, an early data release held 70 million to 90 million unique TCRs. The study's findings and limits: Earlier findings revealed that most TCR beta V segments proved productive either about 87% or about 30% of the time.

The donors (healthy individuals) were bone marrow donors. The V and J ends lost 8 bases and 4 bases, in that order; junction bases with no gene match: 8. Germline assignment: CDR1 MGHDK and CDR2 SYGVNS. The CDR3 consists of 14 residues. This TCR was recovered from a woman aged 40 to 55 in good health and CMV-seropositive. The material sequenced was PBMCs. This chain joins TRBV25-1 and TRBJ2-1; TRBD2 agrees at 7 bases. Here the CDR3 reads CASSFGGIYNEQFF. The CDR3 DNA reads as TGTGCCAGCTCTTTCGGGGGGATTTACAATGAGCAGTTCTTC.